The 16 T cell receptor beta chains reported below all come from one sample, sequenced in a study of T-cell reconstitution after alpha-beta-depleted transplantation in children. The authors prepared the TCRbeta library with unique molecular identifiers. Via MiXCR, TCRdb re-called the PCR reads, giving one row per CDR3 protein. Of approximately 500,000 distinct CDR3 sequences in the sample, roughly 10% were seen once. The sample in question was PBMCs, obtained before TCRalphabeta/CD19-depleted stem cell transplant. The receptor source for this set is a child younger than 10 with inherited bone marrow failure, due to receive a stem cell transplant.

The table lists this clonotype with many counts. The rearrangement joins TRBV20-1 to TRBJ1-2; no clear D. V lost 6 bases and J lost 3, with 11 bases in between. This CDR3 is built from 12 residues. Germline CDR1 is DFQATT and CDR2 is SNEGSKA (reference sequence). The CDR3 DNA reads as TGCAGTGCCGACCGGACGGACTATGGCTACACCTTC. Protein: CSADRTDYGYTF.

The sample holds one count of this clonotype. A clone one base away is much larger, so this may be a read error. The chain joins TRBV5-5 to TRBJ2-1; maybe TRBD1 (6 bases). V lost 4 bases and J 3 bases, leaving 14 bases between the germline ends. CDR1 SGHKS and CDR2 YYEKEE come from the germline V gene (reference sequence). The CDR3 loop spans 15 amino acids. The CDR3 DNA follows: TGTGCCAGCAGCCGTGTTCGGACAGACTACAATGAGCAGTTCTTC. Protein sequence: CASSRVRTDYNEQFF.

This clonotype has a count of ten or more. Sequence at one end of the junction differs from germline and may be a read error. V usage is TRBV5-1 and J usage is TRBJ2-2; 8 bases align to TRBD1. Germline loops: CDR1 SGHRS, CDR2 YFSETQ. The CDR3 is 16 residues long. Written as DNA, the CDR3 is TGCGCCAGCAACTTGACTCCGGACAGGGTGACCGGGGAGCTGTTTTTT. Its translation: CASNLTPDRVTGELFF.

The chain uses TRBV4-3 and TRBJ2-1, with a tentative D call TRBD2 (6 bases). CDR3 length: 16 residues. Trimming stripped 0 bases from V and 7 bases from J, with 16 bases between. Germline V gene sequence: CDR1 LGHNA, CDR2 YSLEER. The chain's CDR3 is CASSQDSTGSYNEQFF. CDR3 bases: TGCGCCAGCAGCCAAGATTCGACCGGGAGTTATAATGAGCAGTTCTTC.

This clonotype was seen ten or more times. V is TRBV29-1 and J is TRBJ1-1; D is unresolved. The V end was cut by 7 bases, the J end by 6 bases, with 18 bases between. CDR1 and CDR2 (germline): SQVTM, ANQGSEA. The CDR3 is made up of 13 amino acids. CDR3 residues: CSGMGAARAEAFF. In DNA form, the CDR3 reads TGCAGCGGCATGGGCGCGGCGAGGGCTGAAGCTTTCTTT.

The chain couples TRBV30 to TRBJ2-3; 8 nucleotides line up with TRBD1. Germline CDR1 is GTSNPN and CDR2 is SVGIG (reference sequence). CDR3 size: 15 residues. J was trimmed by 3 bases and V by 2 bases; bases with no gene match: 7. The CDR3 sequence: CAWSPTGGYTDTQYF. The CDR3 bases are TGTGCCTGGAGTCCCACAGGGGGGTATACAGATACGCAGTATTTT. The variable domain in full, completed from reference TRBV30 and TRBJ2-3, reads SQTIHQWPATLVQPVGSPLSLECTVEGTSNPNLYWYRQAAGRGLQLLFYSVGIGQISSEVPQNLSASRPQDRQFILSSKKLLLSDSGFYLCAWSPTGGYTDTQYFGPGTRLTVL.

The chain carries TRBV28 and TRBJ2-2, with D possibly being TRBD1 (6 bases). CDR1 and CDR2 from the germline V gene are MDHEN and SYDVKM. V gave up 3 bases and J gave up 10 bases, with 15 bases separating them. CDR3 length: 14 amino acids. The CDR3 protein is CASSFGRGDEELFF. Written as DNA, the CDR3 is TGTGCCAGCAGTTTCGGCAGGGGTGACGAGGAGCTGTTTTTT.

As to this clonotype: This may stem from a read error, because a much larger clone lies one nucleotide away. The chain uses TRBV14 and TRBJ1-1, with D unclear. The CDR3 contains 13 residues. The germline V gene encodes CDR1 SGHDN and CDR2 FVKESK. This chain's CDR3 is CASSLRRVTEALF. The CDR3 DNA follows: TGTGCCAGCAGCCTACGTCGGGTCACTGAAGCTCTCTTT.

With regard to this clonotype: A read error may produce the germline difference seen at one junction end. The chain couples TRBV19 to TRBJ2-3; 9 nucleotides agree with TRBD1. The germline gives CDR1 LNHDA, CDR2 SQIVND (reference sequence). CDR3 size: 13 residues. CDR3 region: CASTTGGTDTQYF. The CDR3 coding sequence is TGTGCCAGTACCACAGGGGGCACGGATACGCAGTATTTT.

This clonotype was picked up many times. This chain joins TRBV5-1 and TRBJ2-5; 12 bases map to TRBD2. CDR3 size: 17 residues. In germline, CDR1 is SGHRS, CDR2 YFSETQ. Trimming removed 4 bases from V and 4 bases from J; junction bases left unmatched: 11. The CDR3 DNA reads TGCGCCAGCAGCGAACCGACTAGCGGGAGTTGGAGAGAGACCCAGTACTTC. Residues: CASSEPTSGSWRETQYF.

The chain couples TRBV30 to TRBJ2-7, with 9 bases fitting TRBD2. V shed 2 bases, J shed 2 bases, and the junction held 19 bases outside the gene matches. The germline V gene has CDR1 GTSNPN and CDR2 SVGIG (reference sequence). The CDR3 runs to 19 residues. The CDR3 region is CAWSPQGLSPGLAAYEQYF. CDR3 in DNA: TGTGCCTGGAGTCCGCAGGGGCTTTCTCCGGGACTAGCCGCCTACGAGCAGTACTTC. The full variable domain, in which reference TRBV30 and TRBJ2-7 provide the parts outside the CDR3, is SQTIHQWPATLVQPVGSPLSLECTVEGTSNPNLYWYRQAAGRGLQLLFYSVGIGQISSEVPQNLSASRPQDRQFILSSKKLLLSDSGFYLCAWSPQGLSPGLAAYEQYFGPGTRLTVT.

This clonotype was seen at least ten times. The chain couples TRBV5-1 to TRBJ2-1; TRBD2 matches at 12 bases. CDR1 is SGHRS, CDR2 YFSETQ, per germline. This CDR3 has 18 amino acids. V was pared by 0 bases and J by 4 bases, with 8 bases of the junction left unmatched. The CDR3 spells CASSLVSSGRALYNEQFF. The CDR3 bases are TGCGCCAGCAGCTTGGTCTCTAGCGGGAGGGCTCTATACAATGAGCAGTTCTTC.

The J gene is TRBJ2-2, the V gene TRBV25-1; a weak D match, TRBD1 (6 bases). Germline V lookup: CDR1 MGHDK, CDR2 SYGVNS. V shed 5 bases and J shed 1 base, with 14 bases lying between them. This CDR3 region has 16 residues. CDR3 protein: CASSSLEGENTGELFF. The CDR3 nucleotides are TGTGCCAGCAGTTCCCTCGAGGGGGAGAACACCGGGGAGCTGTTTTTT.

At least ten counts were recorded for this clonotype. This chain links TRBV6-2 or TRBV6-3 with TRBJ2-7; D is perhaps TRBD1 (5 bases). Germline V gives CDR1 MNHEY, CDR2 SVGEGT. V was cut by 6 bases and J by 8 bases, with 11 bases left in between. This CDR3 is 11 amino acids long. CDR3 in DNA: TGTGCCAGCAGGGACATCGTCCAGCAGTACTTC. Translating it yields CASRDIVQQYF.

This clonotype was picked up many times. V gene TRBV24-1 combines with J gene TRBJ2-2; 10 bases match TRBD2. Germline CDR1 is KGHDR and CDR2 is SFDVKD. The CDR3 is 17 amino acids. V shed 3 bases and J 5 bases; nucleotides not matched to a gene: 8. The CDR3 is CATSDELAGEYTGELFF. The DNA of the CDR3 is TGTGCCACCAGTGATGAGCTAGCGGGAGAGTATACCGGGGAGCTGTTTTTT.

Ten or more counts support this clonotype. V gene TRBV10-2 combines with J gene TRBJ2-1; D gene ambiguous. This CDR3 region has 13 residues. The germline V and J ends were trimmed by 10 bases and 2 bases, with 12 bases remaining between them. Germline CDR1 and CDR2: WSHSY and SAAADI. In DNA form, the CDR3 reads TGCGCCACCACGGACGCGACCTACAATGAGCAGTTCTTC. Its protein product is CATTDATYNEQFF.